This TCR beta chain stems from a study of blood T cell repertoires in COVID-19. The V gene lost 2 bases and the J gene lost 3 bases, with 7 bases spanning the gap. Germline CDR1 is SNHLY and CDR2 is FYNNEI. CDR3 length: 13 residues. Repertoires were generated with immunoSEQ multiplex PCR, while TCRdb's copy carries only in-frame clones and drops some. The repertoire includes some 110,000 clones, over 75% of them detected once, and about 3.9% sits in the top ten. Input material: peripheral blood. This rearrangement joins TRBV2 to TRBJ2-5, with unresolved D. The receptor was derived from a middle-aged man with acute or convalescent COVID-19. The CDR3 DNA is TGTGCCAGCAGTGAATTCGAGGAAGAGACCCAGTACTTC. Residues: CASSEFEEETQYF.